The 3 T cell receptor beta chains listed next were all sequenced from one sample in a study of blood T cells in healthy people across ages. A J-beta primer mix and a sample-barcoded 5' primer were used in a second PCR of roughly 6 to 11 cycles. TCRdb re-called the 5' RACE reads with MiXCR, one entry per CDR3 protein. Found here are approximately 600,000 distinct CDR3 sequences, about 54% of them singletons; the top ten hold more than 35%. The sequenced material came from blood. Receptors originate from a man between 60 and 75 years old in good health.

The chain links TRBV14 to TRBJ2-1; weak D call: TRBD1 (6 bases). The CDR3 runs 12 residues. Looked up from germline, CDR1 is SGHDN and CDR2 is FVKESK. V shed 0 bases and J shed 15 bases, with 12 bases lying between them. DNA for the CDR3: TGTGCCAGCAGCCAAGATGTCGGACAGCTGTTCTTC. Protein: CASSQDVGQLFF. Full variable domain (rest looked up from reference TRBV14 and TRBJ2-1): EAGVTQFPSHSVIEKGQTVTLRCDPISGHDNLYWYRRVMGKEIKFLLHFVKESKQDESGMPNNRFLAERTGGTYSTLKVQPAELEDSGVYFCASSQDVGQLFFGPGTRLTVL.

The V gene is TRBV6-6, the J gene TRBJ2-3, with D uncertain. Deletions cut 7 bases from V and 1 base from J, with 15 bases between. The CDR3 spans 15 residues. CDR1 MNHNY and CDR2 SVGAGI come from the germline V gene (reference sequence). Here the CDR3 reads CASIRSAEGTDTQYF. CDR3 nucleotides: TGTGCCAGCATACGGTCAGCCGAGGGCACAGATACGCAGTATTTT.

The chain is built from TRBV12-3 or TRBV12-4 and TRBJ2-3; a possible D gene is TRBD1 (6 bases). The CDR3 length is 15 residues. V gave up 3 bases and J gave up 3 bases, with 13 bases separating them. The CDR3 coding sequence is TGTGCCAGCAGTTTTTCAGGGGCTAGAACAGATACGCAGTATTTT. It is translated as CASSFSGARTDTQYF.